This T cell receptor beta chain was captured by sequencing in a study of T cell responses to AZD1222 COVID-19 vaccine. Findings and limits, study-wide: Donor demographics were predominantly white British with a female majority; clonal diversity may be underestimated. Close to half of spike-specific TCRs reportedly recognize unmutated variant regions.

The CDR3 has 14 residues. Germline CDR1 and CDR2: LNHDA and SQIVND (reference sequence). V lost 10 bases and J 1 base, leaving 16 bases between the germline ends. The protocol was immunoSEQ multiplex PCR, while the TCRdb copy is restricted to in-frame clones and leaves out a portion. The table has 140,000 to 150,000 clones, 93% seen once. Comment on this clone: Its antigen is unknown.

Sequenced here: peripheral blood, sampled on day 0 of AZD1222 vaccination. This clonotype was obtained from an adult in good health. The chain uses TRBV19 and TRBJ1-1; possible D gene TRBD1, 5 bases. CDR3 in amino acids: CATLRAPGNTEAFF. The CDR3 DNA sequence: TGTGCCACCCTCAGGGCCCCCGGGAACACTGAAGCTTTCTTT. The full variable domain, its missing parts supplied by reference TRBV19 and TRBJ1-1, is DGGITQSPKYLFRKEGQNVTLSCEQNLNHDAMYWYRQDPGQGLRLIYYSQIVNDFQKGDIAEGYSVSREKKESFPLTVTSAQKNPTAFYLCATLRAPGNTEAFFGQGTRLTVV.